This TCR beta chain is from a study of Graves' ophthalmopathy and Graves' hyperthyroidism. Study-wide results and caveats: A majority of expanded thyroid clonotypes exceeding 0.001 frequency were likewise present in blood.

CDR3 regions of TCR beta were amplified from RNA transcripts. HTBI-primed RT-PCR formed the first round, and a multiplex PCR formed the second. Via MiXCR, TCRdb re-called the multiplex PCR reads, giving one row per CDR3 protein. The sample records about 480,000 distinct CDR3 sequences, roughly 14% being singletons. This clonotype was seen at least ten times. Its specificity is unknown. The receptor comes from a woman between 25 and 40 years old with Graves' ophthalmopathy. The sequenced sample consisted of blood.

The CDR3, as DNA: TGTGCCAGCAGTTACTGGGGTCTAGCGGGAGGGCCCGGGGAGCTGTTTTTT. This translates into CASSYWGLAGGPGELFF. V gene TRBV28 combines with J gene TRBJ2-2, with 12 positions matching TRBD2. Trimming at V came to 4 bases and at J to 6 bases, leaving 9 bases not matched to a gene. The CDR3 totals 17 residues. Germline CDR1 reads MDHEN; CDR2 reads SYDVKM.